One and the same sample provided the 32 T cell receptor beta chains below, sequenced in a study of tumor-infiltrating lymphocytes in oesophageal squamous cell carcinoma. Each CDR3 protein gets one entry after TCRdb re-called the PCR reads with MiXCR. The sample carries some 25,000 distinct CDR3 sequences, under 50% recorded once. Sequencing used esophageal tumor tissue. These TCRs come from a male donor with esophageal squamous cell carcinoma.

This clonotype showed up many times. CDR3 residues: CASSSSDGVSGNTIYF. CDR3 DNA sequence: TGTGCCAGCAGCTCCTCGGACGGCGTTTCGGGAAACACCATATATTTT. The rearrangement joins TRBV11-2 to TRBJ1-3; the D is unclear. Germline-derived CDR1 and CDR2 are SGHAT and FQNNGV. Trimming took 4 bases from V and 4 from J, leaving 17 bases between them. This CDR3 is 16 amino acids long.

This clonotype was counted only a few times. This chain connects TRBV14 to TRBJ1-1, with 7 bases matching TRBD1. The V gene's germline CDR1 is SGHDN and CDR2 FVKESK. J was trimmed by 4 bases and V by 4 bases; bases with no gene match: 3. The CDR3 contains 13 residues. CDR3 amino acids: CASSLQGFTEAFF. The CDR3 region has the DNA TGTGCCAGCAGCCTACAGGGGTTCACTGAAGCTTTCTTT.

This clonotype was recorded at least ten times. V gene TRBV11-3 combines with J gene TRBJ2-5; maybe TRBD2 (6 bases). The CDR3 length is 16 residues. Trimming left V 1 base short and J 11 bases short, with 23 bases between. Germline V gene lookup returns CDR1 SGHNT and CDR2 YENEEA. The CDR3 protein is CASSLGGTRTYNEQYF. Here the CDR3 DNA reads TGTGCCAGCAGCTTAGGGGGGACTCGTACCTACAATGAGCAGTACTTC.

This clonotype was seen ten or more times. V is TRBV14 and J is TRBJ2-5; D ambiguous. Germline-derived CDR1 and CDR2 are SGHDN and FVKESK. This CDR3 contains 16 residues. The V end was cut by 0 bases, the J end by 5 bases, with 16 bases between. The chain's CDR3 is CASSQEAQLSWETQYF. Here the CDR3 DNA reads TGTGCCAGCAGCCAAGAGGCCCAGCTATCCTGGGAGACCCAGTACTTC.

This clonotype was seen many times. The V call is TRBV12-3 or TRBV12-4, the J call TRBJ2-3, with 9 nucleotides matching TRBD2. The CDR3 covers 12 residues. Trimming removed 5 bases from V and 10 bases from J; junction bases left unmatched: 4. The CDR3 region is CASSPWTSAQYF. CDR3 DNA sequence: TGTGCCAGCAGTCCCTGGACTAGCGCGCAGTATTTT.

About this clonotype itself: The missing conserved phenylalanine or tryptophan at the end of this CDR3 makes a read error likely. It is unclear where the CDR3 begins or ends on the DNA, so no DNA is shown, and the CDR3 is as TCRdb lists it. The chain joins TRBV7-6 to TRBJ2-7; TRBD1, the D gene given by the table, was not confirmed from the DNA. The CDR3 region is 17 residues in length, termini included. Germline loops: CDR1 SGHVS, CDR2 FNYEAQ. This CDR3 reads CASSLGLGRDDGYTFGA.

Worth noting for this clonotype: The DNA is omitted, as the CDR3 cannot be located on it reliably, and the CDR3 follows TCRdb's listing. The CDR3 sequence is CASSLGCQGAGDPVLRF. This chain uses TRBV7-2 with TRBJ2-6; the D call TRBD1 from the table was never checked on the DNA. The CDR3 region is 17 residues in length, termini included. Germline lookup yields CDR1 SGHTA and CDR2 FQGNSA.

This rearrangement joins TRBV7-4 to TRBJ2-5; TRBD2 matches 9 bases. The tail of the sequence fits TRBJ2-7 better, so the J call may be wrong. Germline V lookup: CDR1 SGHVT, CDR2 SQSDAQ. CDR3 size: 15 residues. CDR3 sequence (DNA): TGTGCCAGCAGCCACAGCGGGGGGCACCCCTACGAGCAGTACTTC. This codes for CASSHSGGHPYEQYF.

CDR3 loop: CASSGRNNQPQHF. CDR3 nucleotides: TGCGCCAGCAGTGGACGGAACAATCAGCCCCAGCATTTT. The chain recombines TRBV10-2 with TRBJ1-5; no firm D call. Trimming left V 4 bases short and J 3 bases short, with 7 bases between. This CDR3 region has 13 residues. Germline CDR1 and CDR2: WSHSY and SAAADI.

Worth noting for this clonotype: A much larger clone lies one base from this, so it may be a read error. The chain links TRBV5-1 to TRBJ2-5; D remains ambiguous. Germline lookup yields CDR1 SGHRS and CDR2 YFSETQ. The CDR3 spans 12 residues. The V end was cut by 5 bases, the J end by 11 bases, with 16 bases between. As DNA, the CDR3 is TGCGCCAGCAGTTCTACAACGGTTGAGCAGTACTTC. The encoded protein is CASSSTTVEQYF.

In this sample, this clonotype turned up once. This chain connects TRBV28 to TRBJ2-5; 9 bases are a match to TRBD2. The J call is uncertain, as TRBJ2-1 better fits the DNA end. This CDR3 has 16 residues. Per the germline V gene, CDR1 is MDHEN and CDR2 is SYDVKM. DNA for the CDR3: TGTGCCAGCAGTCCATGGGCGGGAGGGTCCTACAATGAGCAGTTCTTC. This sequence encodes CASSPWAGGSYNEQFF.

The V call is TRBV7-2, the J call TRBJ2-1, with 10 bases identical to TRBD1. The J call may be faulty, since TRBJ2-7 better matches the DNA end. The CDR3 has 15 amino acids. Looked up from germline, CDR1 is SGHTA and CDR2 is FQGNSA. This chain's CDR3 is CASSQAGQGLGEQYF. The CDR3 nucleotides are TGTGCCAGCAGCCAGGCGGGACAGGGGCTAGGTGAGCAGTACTTC.

This clonotype was detected ten times or more. This rearrangement joins TRBV7-9 to TRBJ2-7; 7 bases line up with TRBD2. V was clipped by 5 bases and J by 7 bases; unmatched bases: 17. The CDR3 spans 16 residues. Looked up from germline, CDR1 is SEHNR and CDR2 is FQNEAQ (reference sequence). The CDR3 loop reads CASSPASSGTYNEQYF. CDR3 sequence (DNA): TGTGCCAGCAGCCCCGCCTCTAGCGGAACCTACAATGAGCAGTACTTC.

This clonotype was detected many times. A much larger clone lies a single base off, so this may be a read error. It is unclear where the CDR3 begins or ends on the DNA, so no DNA is shown, and the CDR3 is as TCRdb lists it. The gene calls are TRBV7-8 and TRBJ2-3; TRBD2 is the table's D call, not checked against the DNA. Counting both end residues, the CDR3 totals 15 amino acids. Looked up from germline, CDR1 is SGHVS and CDR2 is FQNEAQ. The CDR3 region is CASSVGGGSYGELYF.

This clonotype counts as medium-sized. At one end the junction does not follow the germline gene, possibly because of a read error. This chain connects TRBV7-2 to TRBJ2-7; no clear D gene. The CDR3 totals 14 residues. Germline V gene sequence: CDR1 SGHTA, CDR2 FQGNSA. CDR3 bases: TGTGCCAGCAGCTTACGTCGGATTAATTCACCCCTCCACTTC. Its protein is CASSLRRINSPLHF.

The rearrangement joins TRBV2 to TRBJ1-5; D gene uncertain. This CDR3 has 13 residues. Trimming cost V 6 bases and J 5 bases, with 11 bases left between them. Germline V CDR1 and CDR2: SNHLY, FYNNEI. The CDR3 coding sequence is TGTGCCAGCAGGGGTCTTGCCGATCAGCCCCAGCATTTT. Amino acids: CASRGLADQPQHF.

To note about this clonotype: Given the absence of the conserved phenylalanine or tryptophan at the CDR3 end, a read error is likely. Because the CDR3's place on the DNA is in doubt, the DNA is left out and the CDR3 is given as listed by TCRdb. CDR3 region: CASSSDGRTQYV. The chain joins TRBV6-1 to TRBJ2-3. The germline gives CDR1 MNHNS, CDR2 SASEGT. The CDR3 region is 12 residues in length, termini included.

CDR3 in amino acids: CASSLLAGVGTDTQYF. As DNA, the CDR3 is TGTGCCAGCAGCTTACTAGCGGGAGTCGGCACAGATACGCAGTATTTT. This chain links TRBV7-2 with TRBJ2-3; 10 bases are shared with TRBD2. Unmatched junction bases numbered 3, after V lost 2 bases and J lost 1 base. The CDR3 is made up of 16 amino acids. Germline assignment: CDR1 SGHTA and CDR2 FQGNSA. The full variable domain, completed using reference TRBV7-2 and TRBJ2-3, is GAGVSQSPSNKVTEKGKDVELRCDPISGHTALYWYRQSLGQGLEFLIYFQGNSAPDKSGLPSDRFSAERTGGSVSTLTIQRTQQEDSAVYLCASSLLAGVGTDTQYFGPGTRLTVL.

Comment on this clonotype: This may arise from a read error, as a much more abundant clone is one base away. The V call is TRBV5-3, the J call TRBJ2-7; D is possibly TRBD2 (5 bases). The assigned J gene may be wrong: the sequence end matches TRBJ2-1 better. TRBV5-3 is known as an ORF, though its function is uncertain. The CDR3 length is 14 residues. CDR3 loop: CASSPGGGSYEQFF. In DNA form, the CDR3 reads TGTGCCAGCAGCCCTGGAGGCGGATCCTACGAGCAGTTCTTC.

This clonotype appeared many times. The chain recombines TRBV5-1 with TRBJ2-7; maybe TRBD2 (6 bases). Germline loops: CDR1 SGHRS, CDR2 YFSETQ. The CDR3 length is 14 residues. V was shortened by 3 bases and J by 2 bases, with 12 bases between the two germline ends. CDR3 sequence reads: CASSSGLHTYEQYF. The CDR3 DNA reads as TGCGCCAGCAGCTCGGGACTTCACACCTACGAGCAGTACTTC.

This clonotype counts as medium-sized. The gene calls are TRBV7-2 and TRBJ2-7; the match to TRBD2 covers 8 bases. This CDR3 contains 17 residues. Germline V gene data show CDR1 as SGHTA and CDR2 as FQGNSA. Trimming removed 0 bases from V and 6 bases from J; junction bases left unmatched: 13. CDR3 sequence: CASSLAAGWGLGFEQYF. CDR3 in DNA: TGTGCCAGCAGCTTAGCCGCAGGTTGGGGACTAGGGTTCGAGCAGTACTTC.

This clonotype has ten or more counts. The V gene is TRBV28, the J gene TRBJ1-1, with D possibly matching TRBD1 (5 bases). The CDR3 length is 13 residues. Deletions cut 11 bases from V and 0 bases from J, with 13 bases between. Looked up from germline, CDR1 is MDHEN and CDR2 is SYDVKM. CDR3: CAGAADMNTEAFF. In DNA form, the CDR3 reads TGTGCCGGCGCGGCGGACATGAACACTGAAGCTTTCTTT. The full variable domain, completed using reference TRBV28 and TRBJ1-1, is DVKVTQSSRYLVKRTGEKVFLECVQDMDHENMFWYRQDPGLGLRLIYFSYDVKMKEKGDIPEGYSVSREKKERFSLILESASTNQTSMYLCAGAADMNTEAFFGQGTRLTVV.

This clonotype was recorded a few times. This rearrangement joins TRBV6-1 to TRBJ1-4, with a weak D call TRBD1 (6 bases). The germline V and J ends were trimmed by 11 bases and 3 bases, with 16 bases remaining between them. CDR1 is MNHNS, CDR2 SASEGT, per germline. The CDR3 is 14 residues long. CDR3 residues: CAVAVRTANEKLFF. Written as DNA, the CDR3 is TGTGCCGTAGCAGTCAGGACAGCTAATGAAAAACTGTTTTTT.

This clonotype came up many times. Germline and junction disagree at one end, which may indicate a read error. This chain links TRBV12-3 or TRBV12-4 with TRBJ2-3; 9 nucleotides align to TRBD2. The CDR3 has 14 residues. The DNA of the CDR3 is TGTGCCAGCAGTCTAGCGGGGAGCACAGATACGCAGTATTTT. Translated, it gives CASSLAGSTDTQYF.

This rearrangement joins TRBV27 to TRBJ2-1; 10 bases are a match to TRBD2. The CDR3 is 16 residues long. Losses at the gene ends were 5 bases for V and 9 bases for J; bases not matched to a gene: 13. The V gene's germline CDR1 is MNHEY and CDR2 SMNVEV (reference sequence). The CDR3 DNA reads TGTGCCAGCAGTCCCGGCGGGCTAGCGGGAGCTCTTGAGCAGTTCTTC. Translating gives CASSPGGLAGALEQFF.

The rearrangement uses TRBV2 and TRBJ2-7; D might be TRBD2 (5 bases). The J call is doubtful: the DNA matches TRBJ2-1 better. The CDR3 spans 12 residues. The germline gives CDR1 SNHLY, CDR2 FYNNEI. DNA for the CDR3: TGTGCCAGCACGAGAACTAGTCATGAGCAGTTCTTC. It codes for CASTRTSHEQFF.

The chain carries TRBV20-1 and TRBJ1-3, with D unresolved. Trimming pared 5 bases from V and 4 bases from J, leaving 12 bases between. CDR1 is DFQATT and CDR2 is SNEGSKA in the germline V gene (reference sequence). The CDR3 runs to 13 residues. CDR3 sequence: CSAHTQNGNTIYF. Here the CDR3 DNA reads TGCAGTGCTCATACCCAGAACGGAAACACCATATATTTT.

The chain employs TRBV28 and TRBJ2-5; no firm D call. Germline V gives CDR1 MDHEN, CDR2 SYDVKM. This CDR3 has 14 residues. Trimming stripped 8 bases from V and 7 bases from J, with 20 bases between. DNA for the CDR3: TGTGCCAGCGGTCCCCAAGGACGCTCGAGGACCCAGTACTTC. It specifies CASGPQGRSRTQYF. The whole variable domain, remainder taken from reference TRBV28 and TRBJ2-5, is DVKVTQSSRYLVKRTGEKVFLECVQDMDHENMFWYRQDPGLGLRLIYFSYDVKMKEKGDIPEGYSVSREKKERFSLILESASTNQTSMYLCASGPQGRSRTQYFGPGTRLLVL.

This clonotype was recorded at least ten times. This sequence joins TRBV5-4 and TRBJ2-5, with 8 bases matching TRBD1. Losses at the gene ends were 3 bases for V and 4 bases for J; bases not matched to a gene: 14. CDR1 is SGHNT, CDR2 YYREEE, per germline (reference sequence). CDR3 length: 17 residues. Here the CDR3 DNA reads TGTGCCAGCAGCTCCCCACTGGGCAGGGGGCGAGGAGAGACCCAGTACTTC. This codes for CASSSPLGRGRGETQYF.

This clonotype turned up a few times. The chain couples TRBV7-9 to TRBJ2-7, with TRBD2 as a possible D gene (5 bases). The DNA end is more similar to TRBJ2-5, so the J call may be wrong. Germline V gene lookup returns CDR1 SEHNR and CDR2 FQNEAQ (reference sequence). CDR3 length: 12 residues. CDR3 protein: CASSIGGETQYF. CDR3 sequence (DNA): TGTGCCAGCAGCATCGGAGGCGAGACCCAGTACTTC.

This clonotype was found many times. The chain joins TRBV28 to TRBJ2-7; TRBD2 agrees at 14 bases. The CDR3 has 17 residues. Germline assignment: CDR1 MDHEN and CDR2 SYDVKM. V trimming: 5 bases; J trimming: 0 bases; junction bases outside the gene matches: 6. The CDR3 sequence: CASSPGLAGVHSYEQYF. In DNA, the CDR3 is TGTGCCAGCAGTCCGGGACTAGCGGGAGTTCACTCCTACGAGCAGTACTTC.

Points on this clonotype: One end of the junction varies from germline; a read error may be responsible. The chain couples TRBV5-3 to TRBJ2-1, with 7 bases lining up with TRBD1. TRBV5-3 qualifies as an ORF whose function is uncertain. The CDR3 covers 14 residues. CDR3 region: CASSPGDSGSPLHF. CDR3 DNA sequence: TGTGCCAGCAGCCCCGGGGACAGTGGTTCACCCCTCCACTTC.